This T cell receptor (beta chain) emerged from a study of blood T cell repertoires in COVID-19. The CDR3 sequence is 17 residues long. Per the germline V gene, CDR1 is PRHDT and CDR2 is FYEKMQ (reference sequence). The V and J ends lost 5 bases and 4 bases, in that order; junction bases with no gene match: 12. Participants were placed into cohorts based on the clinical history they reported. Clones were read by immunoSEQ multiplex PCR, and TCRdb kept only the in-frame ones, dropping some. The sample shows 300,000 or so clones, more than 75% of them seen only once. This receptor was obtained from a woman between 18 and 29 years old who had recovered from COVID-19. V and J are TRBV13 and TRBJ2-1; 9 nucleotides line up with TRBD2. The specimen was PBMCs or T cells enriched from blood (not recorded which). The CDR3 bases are TGTGCCAGCAGCCCCTCGGGCGCGGGAGGGGTGTACAATGAGCAGTTCTTC. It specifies CASSPSGAGGVYNEQFF.